A selection of T cell receptor beta chains follows, all from one sample in a study of blood T cells in healthy people across ages. In TCRdb, the 5' RACE reads were re-called with MiXCR into one record per CDR3 protein. The sample yields about 1.6 million distinct CDR3 sequences, about 32% seen once. Sequences were obtained from blood. These receptor sequences come from a woman aged 30 to 39 in good health. Both conserved end residues are part of each CDR3. D genes are given only for firm matches. For some rows the clone size is stated as once, few or many, or as a class when expanded; others skip it.

V,size,J,D,CDR3,DNA
TRBV5-1,-,TRBJ1-2,TRBD1,CASSLRQGIEGYTF,TGCGCCAGCAGCTTGAGACAGGGAATTGAGGGCTACACCTTC
TRBV12-3/TRBV12-4,-,TRBJ2-1,-,CASSFGTAGSSYSEQFF,TGTGCCAGCAGTTTCGGAACCGCGGGGAGCTCCTACAGTGAGCAGTTCTTC
TRBV20-1,many,TRBJ1-2,TRBD1,CSAENRGGDYGYTF,TGCAGTGCAGAGAACAGGGGCGGGGACTATGGCTACACCTTC
TRBV5-1,many,TRBJ1-2,-,CASSLEPQGNYGYTF,TGCGCCAGCAGCTTGGAGCCGCAGGGAAACTATGGCTACACCTTC
TRBV9,-,TRBJ2-6,TRBD1,CASSDSAPGQGPPTGANVLTF,TGTGCCAGCAGCGACTCCGCCCCGGGACAGGGTCCCCCAACTGGGGCCAACGTCCTGACTTTC
TRBV18,-,TRBJ1-5,-,CASSPPWQPQPQHF,TGTGCCAGCTCACCACCGTGGCAGCCTCAGCCCCAGCATTTT
TRBV12-3/TRBV12-4,few,TRBJ2-3,TRBD2,CASTRGGSTDTQYF,TGTGCCAGCACTCGGGGGGGTAGCACAGATACGCAGTATTTT
TRBV5-1,-,TRBJ2-3,TRBD2,CASSFGLAGRSTDTQYF,TGCGCCAGCAGCTTTGGACTAGCGGGAAGGAGCACAGATACGCAGTATTTT
TRBV9,many,TRBJ2-3,-,CASSVWWGGADTQYF,TGTGCCAGCAGCGTATGGTGGGGGGGCGCAGATACGCAGTATTTT
TRBV5-1,few,TRBJ2-1,TRBD2,CASSLRASGGEQFF,TGCGCCAGCAGCTTGCGTGCTAGCGGGGGGGAGCAGTTCTTC
TRBV9,-,TRBJ2-5,-,CASSITPQETQYF,TGTGCCAGCAGTATAACCCCACAGGAGACCCAGTACTTC
TRBV5-1,many,TRBJ2-7,-,CASSLAGVLPYEQYF,TGCGCCAGCAGCTTGGCCGGGGTTTTGCCCTACGAGCAGTACTTC
TRBV9,-,TRBJ1-6,TRBD1,CASSVGSTGGSPLHF,TGTGCCAGCAGCGTAGGTTCAACAGGGGGTTCACCCCTCCACTTT
TRBV12-3/TRBV12-4,-,TRBJ1-2,TRBD1,CANRGTGRSYGYTF,TGTGCCAACAGAGGGACAGGGCGCAGTTATGGCTACACCTTC
TRBV7-2,-,TRBJ2-1,-,CASSLVAGVGMSNEQFF,TGTGCCAGCAGCTTAGTGGCTGGAGTGGGGATGAGCAATGAGCAGTTCTTC
TRBV20-1,many,TRBJ2-1,TRBD2,CSARKVTSGDYNEQFF,TGCAGTGCTAGAAAGGTCACTAGCGGGGACTACAATGAGCAGTTCTTC
TRBV29-1,few,TRBJ2-7,-,CSAKPQETYEQYF,TGCAGCGCAAAACCACAGGAAACCTACGAGCAGTACTTC
TRBV15,few,TRBJ2-3,TRBD2,CATSRDPLAGGFTDTQYF,TGTGCCACCAGCAGAGATCCCCTAGCGGGGGGCTTCACAGATACGCAGTATTTT
TRBV9,few,TRBJ2-1,TRBD2,CASSLPEGTNNEQFF,TGTGCCAGCAGCCTCCCGGAAGGGACTAACAATGAGCAGTTCTTC
TRBV20-1,-,TRBJ1-1,TRBD1,CSASPTGRYTEAFF,TGCAGTGCCTCCCCGACAGGGCGGTACACTGAAGCTTTCTTT
TRBV6-1,-,TRBJ1-2,-,CASSVGVPNYGYTF,TGTGCCAGCAGTGTTGGGGTCCCCAACTATGGCTACACCTTC
TRBV29-1,many,TRBJ2-7,-,CSVEKGNEQYF,TGCAGCGTTGAAAAGGGAAACGAGCAGTACTTC
TRBV27,-,TRBJ2-7,-,CASSSPGTDSEQYF,TGTGCCAGCAGTTCCCCCGGGACGGACTCCGAGCAGTACTTC
TRBV7-2,few,TRBJ1-6,TRBD1,CASSLAGTGNNSPLHF,TGTGCCAGCAGCTTAGCCGGGACAGGGAATAATTCACCCCTCCACTTT
TRBV3-1,-,TRBJ2-7,-,CASSQEFRPEQYF,TGTGCCAGCAGCCAAGAGTTCCGCCCCGAGCAGTACTTC
TRBV15,-,TRBJ2-1,-,CATSTVLDNGQFF,TGTGCCACCAGCACCGTCCTAGACAATGGGCAGTTCTTC
TRBV7-2,-,TRBJ2-7,-,CASSRSPYEQYF,TGTGCCAGCAGCCGTAGCCCCTACGAGCAGTACTTC
TRBV20-1,few,TRBJ2-3,TRBD2,CSALSLAGVTDTQYF,TGCAGTGCTCTATCACTAGCGGGAGTCACAGATACGCAGTATTTT
TRBV16,-,TRBJ2-7,-,CASSQSWIYEQYF,TGTGCCAGCAGCCAATCTTGGATCTACGAGCAGTACTTC
TRBV29-1,few,TRBJ2-2,-,CSVGRDTGELFF,TGCAGCGTTGGCCGGGACACCGGGGAGCTGTTTTTT
TRBV3-1,many,TRBJ2-3,-,CASSQDGSDTQYF,TGTGCCAGCAGCCAAGATGGGTCAGATACGCAGTATTTT
TRBV5-1,-,TRBJ2-7,-,CASSLYVGLRRDEQYF,TGCGCCAGCAGCTTGTACGTGGGTCTTAGGCGGGACGAGCAGTACTTC
TRBV21-1,-,TRBJ2-7,-,CASSTGGTGDHYEQYF,TGTGCCAGCAGCACCGGGGGGACAGGGGATCACTACGAGCAGTACTTC
TRBV5-6,few,TRBJ2-7,TRBD1,CASSLRTGEFDEQYF,TGTGCCAGCAGCCTCCGGACAGGGGAGTTCGACGAGCAGTACTTC
TRBV3-1,-,TRBJ2-5,TRBD2,CASSQASGGGTQYF,TGTGCCAGCAGCCAAGCTAGCGGGGGAGGGACCCAGTACTTC
TRBV3-1,once,TRBJ1-5,-,CTSGGVNQPQHF,TGTACCAGCGGGGGAGTAAATCAGCCCCAGCATTTT
TRBV3-1,few,TRBJ1-1,TRBD1,CASSQQQGGTEAFF,TGTGCTAGCAGCCAACAACAGGGGGGCACTGAAGCTTTCTTT
TRBV6-1,-,TRBJ2-7,-,CASRIGQAFGPAYEQYF,TGTGCCAGCAGGATCGGGCAGGCGTTTGGACCCGCCTACGAGCAGTACTTC
TRBV29-1,-,TRBJ1-5,TRBD1,CSVSTGAGQPQHF,TGCAGCGTTAGTACAGGGGCGGGTCAGCCCCAGCATTTT
TRBV9,few,TRBJ2-1,-,CASSPEGGQGPYNEQFF,TGTGCCAGCAGCCCTGAAGGGGGGCAGGGGCCGTACAATGAGCAGTTCTTC